This T cell receptor (beta chain) derives from a study of blood T cell repertoires in COVID-19. The CDR3 loop spans 14 amino acids. Germline values: CDR1 MNHNY, CDR2 SVGAGI (reference sequence). Trimming left V 5 bases short and J 7 bases short, with 18 bases between. Clones were sequenced by immunoSEQ multiplex PCR, and TCRdb holds only the in-frame ones, with some missing. Among approximately 76,000 clones listed, about 80% were seen once. The chain combines TRBV6-6 with TRBJ2-7; the D gene is possibly TRBD2 (7 bases). The TCR comes from a woman in her seventies with acute or convalescent COVID-19. Sequencing input: peripheral blood. CDR3 loop: CASSTRGAPQEQYF. The DNA for the CDR3 is TGTGCCAGCAGTACCCGGGGGGCGCCTCAAGAGCAGTACTTC.